This entry lists 6 T cell receptor beta chains sequenced from one sample in a study of shared clonotypes between healthy human individuals. The table came from immunoSEQ multiplex PCR; TCRdb's copy has only in-frame clones and leaves some out. This table holds approximately 2,300,000 clones, just under 95% found once. Sequenced material: naive CD4+ T cells from PBMCs. Subset of the sample: CD45RA+ positively selected. The receptors originated from a young man in good health. Some clones in this sample may be carry-over from other donors' samples.

The rearrangement uses TRBV27 and TRBJ2-1; D perhaps matches TRBD2 (5 bases). CDR1 is MNHEY and CDR2 is SMNVEV in the germline V gene (reference sequence). The CDR3 runs 12 residues. V gave up 5 bases and J gave up 14 bases, with 16 bases separating them. The DNA of the CDR3 is TGTGCCAGCAGTCCCACTTCCGGACTGAAGTTCTTC. This codes for CASSPTSGLKFF.

This clone appeared once. The chain is built from TRBV5-1 and TRBJ2-1; D may correspond to TRBD1 or TRBD2 (5 bases each). Germline-derived CDR1 and CDR2 are SGHRS and YFSETQ. CDR3 length: 15 amino acids. V lost 4 bases and J 4 bases, leaving 15 bases between the germline ends. In DNA, the CDR3 is TGCGCCAGCAGCGCGTCTGGTGGGGGATACAATGAGCAGTTCTTC. Protein: CASSASGGGYNEQFF.

The CDR3, as DNA: TGTGCCAGCAGCTACCGGGACAGGGCTAACTATGGCTACACCTTC. It yields the protein CASSYRDRANYGYTF. The chain employs TRBV13 and TRBJ1-2; 9 bases agree with TRBD1. CDR1 PRHDT and CDR2 FYEKMQ come from the germline V gene (reference sequence). This CDR3 contains 15 residues. V trimming: 4 bases; J trimming: 0 bases; junction bases outside the gene matches: 3.

V gene TRBV11-2 combines with J gene TRBJ2-5; D tentatively reads TRBD1 or TRBD2 (5 bases each). V shed 5 bases and J shed 2 bases, with 18 bases lying between them. This CDR3 is built from 16 residues. Germline V gives CDR1 SGHAT, CDR2 FQNNGV. The CDR3 here is CASSELPRGRQETQYF. The CDR3 DNA sequence: TGTGCCAGCAGCGAACTCCCTCGGGGACGGCAAGAGACCCAGTACTTC.

The CDR3 coding sequence is TGCAGCGTTGGATCTGCAACTAATGAAAAACTGTTTTTT. Encoded protein: CSVGSATNEKLFF. The chain recombines TRBV29-1 with TRBJ1-4; no firm D call. CDR1 SQVTM and CDR2 ANQGSEA come from the germline V gene. The CDR3 is 13 residues long. V was clipped by 4 bases and J by 0 bases, with 6 bases between them. Drawing the rest from reference TRBV29-1 and TRBJ1-4, the complete variable domain is SAVISQKPSRDICQRGTSLTIQCQVDSQVTMMFWYRQQPGQSLTLIATANQGSEATYESGFVIDKFPISRPNLTFSTLTVSNMSPEDSSIYLCSVGSATNEKLFFGSGTQLSVL.

This chain uses TRBV30 with TRBJ1-2; maybe TRBD1 (6 bases). This CDR3 is 13 amino acids long. Deletions cut 7 bases from V and 8 bases from J, with 20 bases between. In germline, CDR1 is GTSNPN, CDR2 SVGIG (reference sequence). The CDR3 DNA reads as TGTGCCTACAACAGGGAAAACACGGGAGGCTACACCTTC. It specifies CAYNRENTGGYTF.